This record looks at one T cell receptor (beta chain) sequence and its context. This sample was included in a study of blood T cell repertoires in COVID-19. Study in general: Acute-phase and convalescent COVID-19 samples originated in the United States, Italy and Spain. T cells, B-cell-depleted T cells, or PBMCs supplied cDNA or gDNA.

As processed by the authors: Reference gene primer amplification gave estimated nucleated cell counts. This table comes from immunoSEQ multiplex PCR, and its TCRdb copy is limited to in-frame clones, with some not included. V, J and clone size reflect that table, while D and trimming were determined from the DNA. The table records approximately 130,000 clones, around 81% of them present only once. This CDR3 is built from 13 residues. The trim removed 4 bases at V and 1 base at J, leaving 0 bases unmatched. Germline V gene sequence: CDR1 SQVTM, CDR2 ANQGSEA. The sample comprised peripheral blood. This TCR derives from a human donor in a cohort sampled during active COVID-19. The gene calls are TRBV29-1 and TRBJ1-1, with 10 bases aligning to TRBD1. This chain's CDR3 is CSVGTGGNTEAFF. The CDR3 DNA follows: TGCAGCGTTGGGACAGGGGGGAACACTGAAGCTTTCTTT.